Presented here are 26 T cell receptor beta chains from one specimen sequenced in a study of blood T cell repertoires in COVID-19. Method: immunoSEQ multiplex PCR; TCRdb's copy keeps in-frame clones and lacks some. This table holds 140,000 or so clones, 65% to 80% found once. Sequenced input: peripheral blood. These receptors came from a man in his fifties or sixties with acute or convalescent COVID-19.

The genes are TRBV11-2 and TRBJ1-1; a possible D gene is TRBD1 (5 bases). With 2 bases removed from V and 4 bases from J, the gap between germline ends came to 8 bases. The CDR3 covers 13 residues. Germline lookup yields CDR1 SGHAT and CDR2 FQNNGV. CDR3 nucleotide sequence: TGTGCCAGCAGCTTATCAGGGTTCACTGAAGCTTTCTTT. It codes for CASSLSGFTEAFF.

This chain joins TRBV7-9 and TRBJ1-4; D gene uncertain. The germline V gene encodes CDR1 SEHNR and CDR2 FQNEAQ (reference sequence). V shed 5 bases and J shed 10 bases, with 17 bases lying between them. This CDR3 has 14 amino acids. The CDR3 DNA sequence: TGTGCCAGCAGCCGTCTGGACGGCGAGGGAAAACTGTTTTTT. As protein: CASSRLDGEGKLFF.

CDR3 amino acids: CASGEPSYEQYF. CDR3 DNA sequence: TGTGCCAGCGGGGAGCCCTCCTACGAGCAGTACTTC. This sequence joins TRBV28 and TRBJ2-7, with a weak D call TRBD2 (5 bases). Per germline, CDR1 MDHEN and CDR2 SYDVKM. This CDR3 region has 12 residues. V was clipped by 8 bases and J by 0 bases, with 8 bases between them.

The chain recombines TRBV7-2 with TRBJ2-7; D is perhaps TRBD2 (5 bases). CDR3 length: 13 residues. Per the germline V gene, CDR1 is SGHTA and CDR2 is FQGNSA. V lost 5 bases to trimming and J lost 6 bases, with 14 bases between them. The CDR3 loop reads CASSKAVSGEQYF. The CDR3 DNA reads TGTGCCAGCAGCAAAGCGGTGAGCGGCGAGCAGTACTTC.

The chain combines TRBV13 with TRBJ2-3, with 7 bases that match TRBD1. The CDR3 loop spans 15 amino acids. V shed 5 bases and J 5 bases; nucleotides not matched to a gene: 10. Per the germline V gene, CDR1 is PRHDT and CDR2 is FYEKMQ (reference sequence). This chain's CDR3 is CASSLRTGPGDTQYF. CDR3 coding DNA: TGTGCCAGCAGCCTTCGGACAGGCCCTGGAGATACGCAGTATTTT.

CDR3 protein: CASSPDRANEQFF. The CDR3 nucleotides are TGTGCCAGCAGCCCCGACAGGGCTAATGAGCAGTTCTTC. The chain has TRBV5-4 and TRBJ2-1; the match to TRBD1 covers 7 bases. Germline CDR1 SGHNT, CDR2 YYREEE (reference sequence). With V trimmed by 4 bases and J by 7 bases, 5 bases remained unmatched. The CDR3 length is 13 residues.

This chain joins TRBV6-2 or TRBV6-3 and TRBJ1-2; tentatively, D is TRBD1 (6 bases). V lost 0 bases, J lost 8 bases, and 19 bases lay in between. The CDR3 loop spans 16 amino acids. Germline CDR1 and CDR2: MNHEY and SVGEGT. The DNA for the CDR3 is TGTGCCAGCAGTTACTCCTACGGACAGCGGGAAGGGGGCTACACCTTC. Encoded protein: CASSYSYGQREGGYTF.

The gene calls are TRBV5-6 and TRBJ2-5; tentatively, D is TRBD2 (5 bases). V was cut by 0 bases and J by 1 base, with 16 bases left in between. This CDR3 comprises 17 residues. CDR1 and CDR2 from the germline V gene are SGHDT and YYEEEE. CDR3 sequence: CASSLVRFGRVQETQYF. DNA of the CDR3: TGTGCCAGCAGCTTGGTTAGATTTGGGCGGGTCCAAGAGACCCAGTACTTC.

V is TRBV29-1 and J is TRBJ2-3; TRBD2 agrees at 8 bases. The CDR3 is made up of 14 amino acids. V lost 7 bases, J lost 1 base, and 7 bases stayed unmatched. The germline gives CDR1 SQVTM, CDR2 ANQGSEA. The CDR3 DNA reads as TGCAGCGCGCGGGAGGAGTGGGGCACAGATACGCAGTATTTT. Its protein product is CSAREEWGTDTQYF.

In its sample, this clone was seen a few times. The V call is TRBV6-2 or TRBV6-3, the J call TRBJ1-5; a weak D match, TRBD1 (5 bases). Trimming left V 4 bases short and J 7 bases short, with 17 bases between. Germline-derived CDR1 and CDR2 are MNHEY and SVGEGT. This CDR3 is built from 15 residues. CDR3 in amino acids: CASSFYQGSRQPQHF. CDR3 sequence (DNA): TGTGCCAGCAGTTTTTACCAGGGATCAAGACAGCCCCAGCATTTT.

The genes are TRBV7-9 and TRBJ1-4, with 10 bases identical to TRBD1. The CDR3 consists of 17 residues. Trimming removed 1 base from V and 5 bases from J; junction bases left unmatched: 7. Looked up from germline, CDR1 is SEHNR and CDR2 is FQNEAQ (reference sequence). The CDR3 DNA reads TGTGCCAGCAGCTTAGGACAGGGGGCGCTTTGGAATGAAAAACTGTTTTTT. Protein sequence: CASSLGQGALWNEKLFF.

This clone was seen only once. V and J are TRBV10-3 and TRBJ2-1, with 9 bases that match TRBD2. The germline V gene encodes CDR1 ENHRY and CDR2 SYGVKD. The CDR3 spans 14 residues. The V and J ends lost 4 bases and 8 bases, in that order; junction bases with no gene match: 6. Here the CDR3 DNA reads TGTGCCATCAGTGGGCGGGAGGGCCTCGATGAGCAGTTCTTC. This translates into CAISGREGLDEQFF.

The V and J genes are TRBV20-1 and TRBJ2-7, with TRBD2 matching over 9 bases. The V gene end was trimmed by 3 bases and the J gene end by 4 bases; junction bases not matched to a gene: 4. The germline V gene encodes CDR1 DFQATT and CDR2 SNEGSKA (reference sequence). This CDR3 spans 13 amino acids. CDR3 coding DNA: TGCAGTGCTAGTAATAGCGGGAGTTACGAGCAGTACTTC. Protein sequence: CSASNSGSYEQYF.

The chain joins TRBV30 to TRBJ2-1; a possible D gene is TRBD2 (7 bases). V lost 5 bases and J 12 bases, leaving 14 bases between the germline ends. Germline assignment: CDR1 GTSNPN and CDR2 SVGIG (reference sequence). The CDR3 sequence is 11 residues long. The CDR3: CAWGRGAGQFF. CDR3 nucleotide sequence: TGTGCCTGGGGTCGGGGGGCCGGGCAGTTCTTC.

The chain recombines TRBV2 with TRBJ2-1; D might be TRBD2 (5 bases). Trimming took 2 bases from V and 10 from J, leaving 15 bases between them. Germline V lookup: CDR1 SNHLY, CDR2 FYNNEI. The CDR3 length is 14 residues. Here the CDR3 reads CASSEQAAPGEQFF. CDR3 in DNA: TGTGCCAGCAGTGAACAAGCCGCACCGGGGGAGCAGTTCTTC. Together with reference TRBV2 and TRBJ2-1, the CDR3 gives the full variable domain: EPEVTQTPSHQVTQMGQEVILRCVPISNHLYFYWYRQILGQKVEFLVSFYNNEISEKSEIFDDQFSVERPDGSNFTLKIRSTKLEDSAMYFCASSEQAAPGEQFFGPGTRLTVL.

The genes are TRBV5-1 and TRBJ2-5, with D hard to call. Germline V gene sequence: CDR1 SGHRS, CDR2 YFSETQ. The V end was cut by 4 bases, the J end by 5 bases, with 18 bases between. The CDR3 consists of 15 residues. This CDR3 is CASSEGDLGSETQYF. CDR3 in DNA: TGCGCCAGCAGCGAAGGTGATCTAGGCTCCGAGACCCAGTACTTC.

The chain couples TRBV7-9 to TRBJ2-3; a possible D gene is TRBD2 (5 bases). With 7 bases removed from V and 6 bases from J, the gap between germline ends came to 11 bases. The germline CDR1 and CDR2 sequences are SEHNR and FQNEAQ (reference sequence). The CDR3 totals 12 residues. The CDR3 sequence: CASTSGGDTQYF. CDR3 in DNA: TGTGCCAGCACTTCGGGCGGGGATACGCAGTATTTT. Supplemented by reference TRBV7-9 and TRBJ2-3, the full variable domain reads DTGVSQNPRHKITKRGQNVTFRCDPISEHNRLYWYRQTLGQGPEFLTYFQNEAQLEKSRLLSDRFSAERPKGSFSTLEIQRTEQGDSAMYLCASTSGGDTQYFGPGTRLTVL.

This chain connects TRBV11-2 to TRBJ2-3; tentative D call: TRBD2 (5 bases). Germline assignment: CDR1 SGHAT and CDR2 FQNNGV. CDR3 length: 16 residues. Trimming removed 0 bases from V and 0 bases from J, with 10 bases in between. The CDR3 sequence is CASSLEPAASTDTQYF. Here the CDR3 DNA reads TGTGCCAGCAGCTTAGAGCCAGCGGCTAGCACAGATACGCAGTATTTT.

The V and J genes are TRBV2 and TRBJ2-7, with 13 nucleotides matching TRBD2. Germline V CDR1 and CDR2: SNHLY, FYNNEI. The CDR3 totals 16 residues. V was clipped by 4 bases and J by 3 bases; unmatched bases: 6. CDR3 nucleotides: TGTGCCAGCAGTGCACTGGGACTAGCGGGACACTACGAGCAGTACTTC. Protein: CASSALGLAGHYEQYF.

The chain uses TRBV7-3 and TRBJ2-1, with D unresolved. From germline, CDR1 is SGHTA and CDR2 FQGTGA. Between the trimmed V and J ends, which lost 5 bases and 3 bases, there was a span of 11 bases. The CDR3 has 14 residues. The CDR3 is CASSLQASYNEQFF. As DNA, the CDR3 is TGTGCCAGCAGCCTCCAGGCCAGCTACAATGAGCAGTTCTTC.

The rearrangement uses TRBV19 and TRBJ2-4, with D unresolved. The CDR3 contains 15 residues. V dropped 3 bases and J dropped 0 bases, with 9 bases sitting between them. Germline V CDR1 and CDR2: LNHDA, SQIVND (reference sequence). The CDR3 DNA reads as TGTGCCAGTAGTATCACAGTTCTAGCCAAAAACATTCAGTACTTC. Its protein is CASSITVLAKNIQYF.

V is TRBV6-1 and J is TRBJ2-2, with 7 bases identical to TRBD1. The CDR3 runs to 14 residues. CDR1 is MNHNS and CDR2 is SASEGT in the germline V gene. V trimming: 5 bases; J trimming: 3 bases; junction bases outside the gene matches: 3. The chain's CDR3 is CASSPGQHTGELFF. The DNA of the CDR3 is TGTGCCAGCAGTCCGGGACAGCACACCGGGGAGCTGTTTTTT.

This chain links TRBV5-1 with TRBJ1-2; 8 bases align to TRBD1. This CDR3 is 14 amino acids long. The germline gives CDR1 SGHRS, CDR2 YFSETQ. J was trimmed by 4 bases and V by 5 bases; bases with no gene match: 7. CDR3 amino acids: CASSFFQGAYGYTF. The CDR3 DNA is TGCGCCAGCAGTTTTTTTCAGGGGGCCTATGGCTACACCTTC.

This clone was recorded only once. The rearrangement links TRBV18 to TRBJ1-2, with 8 bases that match TRBD1. V gave up 6 bases and J gave up 7 bases; unmatched junction bases: 4. Germline V gives CDR1 KGHSH, CDR2 LQKENI. CDR3 length: 12 amino acids. CDR3 DNA sequence: TGTGCCAGCTCCCCAGGGGGCGGTGGCTACACCTTC. Translating it yields CASSPGGGGYTF.

This clone has a single count. The chain recombines TRBV7-2 with TRBJ1-5; 7 bases are a match to TRBD1. J gave up 7 bases and V 8 bases, and 8 bases lay outside the gene matches. Germline assignment: CDR1 SGHTA and CDR2 FQGNSA. CDR3 length equals 13 residues. CDR3 sequence: CASGTGVRQPQHF. The DNA for the CDR3 is TGTGCCAGCGGCACAGGGGTAAGGCAGCCCCAGCATTTT.

This clone was counted a few times. The same CDR3 can be traced to other DNA sequences in this sample. The chain is built from TRBV28 and TRBJ2-5, with 11 nucleotides matching TRBD1. The CDR3 has 15 residues. Germline-derived CDR1 and CDR2 are MDHEN and SYDVKM. The V gene end was trimmed by 5 bases and the J gene end by 5 bases; junction bases not matched to a gene: 7. In DNA form, the CDR3 reads TGTGCCAGCAGTCGGACAGGGGGCTCAAGGGAGACCCAGTACTTC. This sequence encodes CASSRTGGSRETQYF.